The T cell receptor beta chain under discussion was sequenced for a study of blood T cell repertoires in COVID-19 (dated by TCRdb to about 2020). Some background on the complete study: Samples covering the acute and convalescent phases of COVID-19 were provided by collaborators in the United States, Italy and Spain. The material from the prospective study consisted of cDNA or gDNA derived from T cells, B-cell-depleted T cells, or PBMCs. Deeply sampled blood TCRbeta repertoires from subjects exposed to, actively infected with, or recovered from COVID-19 were included in the dataset. The repertoires were made available in a free public database intended to serve as a resource for research on the immune response to SARS-CoV-2. Samples were obtained from the ongoing ImmuneRACE study (first 160 participants) and from 1,200 or so subjects provided by 6 global collaborators. A de-identified subject ID, COVID-19 status, age in years and sex were almost always included in the sample metadata. Where HLA class I and class II types were available, the types were taken from metadata supplied by the sample provider, not from assay-based typing. Here is what the overall study found, with its caveats: How much clinical and demographic metadata was included differed by source and by participant, and the metadata was provided uncurated.

In regard to this clone: What antigen it recognizes has not been identified. No clone much larger than this one lies a single base away; base qualities are absent.

Each collaborating institution followed its own protocols to collect whole blood in K2EDTA tubes. For TCRbeta analysis, collaborators shipped samples in one of three forms: frozen whole blood, isolated PBMCs, or DNA extracted from either of those sample types. TCRbeta CDR3 regions were amplified from genomic DNA using the immunoSEQ Assay, a bias-controlled multiplex PCR. Concerning the study's data processing: Within the assay, amplification of reference gene primers was used to estimate how many nucleated cells each sample contained. To quantify the absolute abundance of each unique TCRbeta CDR3 rearrangement, sequence reads were collapsed and filtered. For each sample, productive Simpson clonality was calculated by taking the square root of Simpson's diversity index across productive rearrangements. The table comes from immuneACCESS by way of TCRdb, which keeps in-frame sequences with V and J called. Part of the clones is missing from these tables; in studies checked, under half for an unresolved V gene and the rest for unknown reasons. The V and J calls and the clone size are those of that table, but D and trimming were determined from the DNA. The sample table holds 70,000 or so clones, of which about 68% were seen once. The ten most abundant clones make up 35% of the sample.

CDR1 and CDR2 are read off the germline V gene as SGHRS and YFSETQ. Its CDR3 holds 17 amino acids, cysteine through phenylalanine. The only DNA kept is the CDR3, 51 bases in frame from the first base. V was cut back by 1 base and J by 5 bases, leaving a gap of 21 bases between them. The material sequenced was peripheral blood. The chain uses TRBV5-1 and TRBJ2-5; 6 matching bases give a weak D call of TRBD2. This TCR came from a woman in her 70s with acute or convalescent COVID-19. The DNA sequence is given as TGCGCCAGCAGCTTGTTTTCGCATGTGGGGGGTATGGAGACCCAGTACTTC. This yields the protein CASSLFSHVGGMETQYF.